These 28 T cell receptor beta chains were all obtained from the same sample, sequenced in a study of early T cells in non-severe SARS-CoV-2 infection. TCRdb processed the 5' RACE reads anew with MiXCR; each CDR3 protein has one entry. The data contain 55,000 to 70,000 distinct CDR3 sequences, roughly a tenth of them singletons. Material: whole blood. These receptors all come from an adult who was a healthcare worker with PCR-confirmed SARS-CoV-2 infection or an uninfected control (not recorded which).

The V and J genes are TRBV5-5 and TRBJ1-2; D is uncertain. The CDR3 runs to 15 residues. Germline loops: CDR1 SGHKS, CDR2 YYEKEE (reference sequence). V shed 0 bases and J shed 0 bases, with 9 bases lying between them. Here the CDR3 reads CASSLGALANYGYTF. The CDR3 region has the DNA TGTGCCAGCAGCTTGGGGGCGTTAGCTAACTATGGCTACACCTTC.

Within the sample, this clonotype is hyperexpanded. CDR3 DNA: TGTGCCAGCTATGAGGGAATGGGTGGAAACACCATATATTTT. Translation: CASYEGMGGNTIYF. This chain uses TRBV6-6 with TRBJ1-3, with D unresolved. Looked up from germline, CDR1 is MNHNY and CDR2 is SVGAGI (reference sequence). The CDR3 length is 14 residues. V was shortened by 8 bases and J by 3 bases, with 14 bases between the two germline ends.

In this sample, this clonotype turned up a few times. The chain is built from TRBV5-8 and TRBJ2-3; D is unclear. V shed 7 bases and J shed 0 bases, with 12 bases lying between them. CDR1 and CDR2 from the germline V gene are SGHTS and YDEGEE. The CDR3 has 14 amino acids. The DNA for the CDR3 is TGTGCCAGCTGCCGAAGATCTAGCACAGATACGCAGTATTTT. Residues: CASCRRSSTDTQYF.

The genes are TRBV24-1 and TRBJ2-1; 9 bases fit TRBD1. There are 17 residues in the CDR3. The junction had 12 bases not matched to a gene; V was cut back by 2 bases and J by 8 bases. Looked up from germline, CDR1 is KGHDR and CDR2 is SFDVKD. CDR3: CATSDSKTGTGLDEQFF. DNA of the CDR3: TGTGCCACCAGTGATTCAAAGACCGGGACAGGGTTGGATGAGCAGTTCTTC.

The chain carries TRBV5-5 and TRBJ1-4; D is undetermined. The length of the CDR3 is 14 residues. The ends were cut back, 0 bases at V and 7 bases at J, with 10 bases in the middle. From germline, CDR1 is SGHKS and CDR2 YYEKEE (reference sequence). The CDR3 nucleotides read TGTGCCAGCAGCTTGGGAGGCCGGGGTGAAAAACTGTTTTTT. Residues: CASSLGGRGEKLFF.

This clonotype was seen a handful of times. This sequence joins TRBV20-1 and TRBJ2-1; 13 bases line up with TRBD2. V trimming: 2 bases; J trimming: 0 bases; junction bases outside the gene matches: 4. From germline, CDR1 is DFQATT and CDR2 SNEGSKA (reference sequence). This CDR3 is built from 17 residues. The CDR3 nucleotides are TGCAGTGCTAGACCCTGGACTAGCGGGAGCTCCTACAATGAGCAGTTCTTC. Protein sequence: CSARPWTSGSSYNEQFF.

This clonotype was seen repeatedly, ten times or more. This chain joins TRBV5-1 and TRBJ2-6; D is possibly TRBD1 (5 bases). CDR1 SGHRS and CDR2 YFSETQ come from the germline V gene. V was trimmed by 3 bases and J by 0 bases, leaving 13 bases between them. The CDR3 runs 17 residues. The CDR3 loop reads CASSYRPRGSGANVLTF. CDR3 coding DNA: TGCGCCAGCAGCTACAGGCCAAGAGGCTCTGGGGCCAACGTCCTGACTTTC.

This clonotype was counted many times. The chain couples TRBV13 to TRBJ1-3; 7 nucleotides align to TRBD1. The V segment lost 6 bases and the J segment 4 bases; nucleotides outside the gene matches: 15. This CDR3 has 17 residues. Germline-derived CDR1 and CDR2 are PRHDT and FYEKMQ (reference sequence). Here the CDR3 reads CASRVTGDTRFGNTIYF. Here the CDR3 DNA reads TGTGCCAGCAGGGTTACAGGGGACACCAGGTTCGGAAACACCATATATTTT.

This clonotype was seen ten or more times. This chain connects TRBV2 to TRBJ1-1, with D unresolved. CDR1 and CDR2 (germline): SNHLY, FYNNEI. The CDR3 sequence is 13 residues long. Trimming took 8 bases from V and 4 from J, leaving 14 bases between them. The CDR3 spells CASQGWVGTEAFF. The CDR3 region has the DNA TGTGCCAGCCAAGGGTGGGTGGGCACTGAAGCTTTCTTT. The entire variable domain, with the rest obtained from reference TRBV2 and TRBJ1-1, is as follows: EPEVTQTPSHQVTQMGQEVILRCVPISNHLYFYWYRQILGQKVEFLVSFYNNEISEKSEIFDDQFSVERPDGSNFTLKIRSTKLEDSAMYFCASQGWVGTEAFFGQGTRLTVV.

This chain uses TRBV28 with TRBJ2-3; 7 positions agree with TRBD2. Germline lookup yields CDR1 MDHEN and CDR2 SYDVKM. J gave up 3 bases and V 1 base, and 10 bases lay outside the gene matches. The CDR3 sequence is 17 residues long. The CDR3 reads CASSLYGSGPPTDTQYF. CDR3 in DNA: TGTGCCAGCAGTTTATATGGTAGCGGGCCGCCTACAGATACGCAGTATTTT.

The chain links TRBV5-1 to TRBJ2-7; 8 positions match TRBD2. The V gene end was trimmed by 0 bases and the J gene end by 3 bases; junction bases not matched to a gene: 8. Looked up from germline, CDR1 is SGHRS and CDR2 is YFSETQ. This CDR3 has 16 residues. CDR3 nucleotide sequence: TGCGCCAGCAGCTTGGCCGTACTAGCGGAAAACTACGAGCAGTACTTC. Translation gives CASSLAVLAENYEQYF.

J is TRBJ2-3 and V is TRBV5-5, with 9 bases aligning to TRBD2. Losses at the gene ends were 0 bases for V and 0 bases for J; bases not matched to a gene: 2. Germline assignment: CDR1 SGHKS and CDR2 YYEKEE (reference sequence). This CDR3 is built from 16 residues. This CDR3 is CASSLDLAGSTDTQYF. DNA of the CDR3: TGTGCCAGCAGCTTGGATCTAGCGGGGAGCACAGATACGCAGTATTTT.

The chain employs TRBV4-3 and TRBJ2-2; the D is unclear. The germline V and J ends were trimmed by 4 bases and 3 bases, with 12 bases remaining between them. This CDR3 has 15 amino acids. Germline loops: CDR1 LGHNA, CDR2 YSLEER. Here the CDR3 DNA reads TGCGCCAGCAGCCTGGACCCCGCCGACACCGGGGAGCTGTTTTTT. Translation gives CASSLDPADTGELFF.

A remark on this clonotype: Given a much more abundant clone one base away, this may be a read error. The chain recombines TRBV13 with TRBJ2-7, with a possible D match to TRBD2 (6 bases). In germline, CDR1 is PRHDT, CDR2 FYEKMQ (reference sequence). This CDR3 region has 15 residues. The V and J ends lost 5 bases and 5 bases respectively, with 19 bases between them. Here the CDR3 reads CASSPHRLEGDEQYF. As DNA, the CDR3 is TGTGCCAGCAGCCCCCATCGTCTGGAGGGCGACGAGCAGTACTTC.

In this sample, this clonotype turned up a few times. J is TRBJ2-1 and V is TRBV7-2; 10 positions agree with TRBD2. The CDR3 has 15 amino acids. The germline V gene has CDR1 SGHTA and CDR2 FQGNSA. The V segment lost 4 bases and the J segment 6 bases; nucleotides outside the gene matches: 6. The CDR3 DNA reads TGTGCCAGCAGCTCAAACGGACTAGCGGTCAATGAGCAGTTCTTC. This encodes CASSSNGLAVNEQFF.

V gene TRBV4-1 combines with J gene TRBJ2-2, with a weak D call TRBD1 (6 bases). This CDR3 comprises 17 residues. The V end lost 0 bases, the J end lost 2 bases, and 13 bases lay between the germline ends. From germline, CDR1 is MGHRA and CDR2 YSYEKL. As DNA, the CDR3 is TGCGCCAGCAGCCAAGATTTGACCAGGGGTAACACCGGGGAGCTGTTTTTT. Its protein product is CASSQDLTRGNTGELFF.

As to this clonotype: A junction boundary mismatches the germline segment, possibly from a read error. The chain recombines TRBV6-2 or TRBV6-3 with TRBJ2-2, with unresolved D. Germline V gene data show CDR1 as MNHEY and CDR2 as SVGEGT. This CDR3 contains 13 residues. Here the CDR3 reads CASSYSNTGELFF. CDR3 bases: TGCGCCAGCAGTTACTCGAACACCGGGGAGCTGTTTTTT.

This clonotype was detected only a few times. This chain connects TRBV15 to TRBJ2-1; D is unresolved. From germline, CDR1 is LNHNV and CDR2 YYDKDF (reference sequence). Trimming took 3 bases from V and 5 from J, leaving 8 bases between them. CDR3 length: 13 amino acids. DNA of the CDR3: TGTGCCACCAGCAGGGACGTCAACAATGAGCAGTTCTTC. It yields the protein CATSRDVNNEQFF.

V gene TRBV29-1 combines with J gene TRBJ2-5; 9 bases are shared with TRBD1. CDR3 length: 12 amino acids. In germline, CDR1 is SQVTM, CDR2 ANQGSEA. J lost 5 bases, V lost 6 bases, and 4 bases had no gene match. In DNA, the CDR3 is TGCAGCGTCCCTGGACAGGGGGAGACCCAGTACTTC. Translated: CSVPGQGETQYF.

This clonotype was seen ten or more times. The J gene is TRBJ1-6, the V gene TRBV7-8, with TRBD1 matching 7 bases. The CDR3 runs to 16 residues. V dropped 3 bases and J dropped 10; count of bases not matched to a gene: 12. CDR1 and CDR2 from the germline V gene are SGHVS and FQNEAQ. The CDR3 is CASSFGELTGWSPLHF. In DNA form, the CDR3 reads TGTGCCAGCAGCTTTGGGGAATTGACAGGGTGGTCACCCCTCCACTTT.

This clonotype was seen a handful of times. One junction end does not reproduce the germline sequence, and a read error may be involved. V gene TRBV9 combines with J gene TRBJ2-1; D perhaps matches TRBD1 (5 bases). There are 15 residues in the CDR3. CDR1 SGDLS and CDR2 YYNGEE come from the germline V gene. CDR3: CTSNPQGTWYNEQFF. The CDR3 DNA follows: TGTACCAGCAACCCCCAGGGTACTTGGTACAATGAGCAGTTCTTC.

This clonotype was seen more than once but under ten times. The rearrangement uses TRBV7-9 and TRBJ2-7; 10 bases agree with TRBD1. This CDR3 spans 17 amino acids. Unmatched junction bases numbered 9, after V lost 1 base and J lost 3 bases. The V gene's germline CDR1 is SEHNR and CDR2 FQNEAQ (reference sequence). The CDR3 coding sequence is TGTGCCAGCAGCTTAGGTCTTAGGGGGACAGGGGACTACGAGCAGTACTTC. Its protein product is CASSLGLRGTGDYEQYF.

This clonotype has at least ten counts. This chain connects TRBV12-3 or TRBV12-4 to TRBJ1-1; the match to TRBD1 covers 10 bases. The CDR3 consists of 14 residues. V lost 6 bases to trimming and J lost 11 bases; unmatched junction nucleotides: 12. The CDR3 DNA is TGTGCCAGCAGCCACGGACAGGGGGGCCTGATGGCTTTCTTT. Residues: CASSHGQGGLMAFF.

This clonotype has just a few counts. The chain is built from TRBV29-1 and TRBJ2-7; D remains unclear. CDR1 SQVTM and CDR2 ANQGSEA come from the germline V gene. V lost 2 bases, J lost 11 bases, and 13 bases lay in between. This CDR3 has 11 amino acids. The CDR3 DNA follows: TGCAGCGTTGAAATTGGTTCTCTCGAGTACTTC. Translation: CSVEIGSLEYF.

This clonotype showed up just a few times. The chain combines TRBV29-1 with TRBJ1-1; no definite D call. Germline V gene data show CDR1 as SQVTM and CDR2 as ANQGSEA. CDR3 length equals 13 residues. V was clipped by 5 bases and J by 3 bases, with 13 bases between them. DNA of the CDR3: TGCAGCGTTTATTCAGGAGGTGACACTGAAGCTTTCTTT. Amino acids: CSVYSGGDTEAFF.

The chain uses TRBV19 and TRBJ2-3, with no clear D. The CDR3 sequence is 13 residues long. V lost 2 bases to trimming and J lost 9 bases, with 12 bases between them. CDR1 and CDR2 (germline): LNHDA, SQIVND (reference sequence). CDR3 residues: CASSIRDETTQYF. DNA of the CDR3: TGTGCCAGTAGTATACGTGACGAAACAACGCAGTATTTT.

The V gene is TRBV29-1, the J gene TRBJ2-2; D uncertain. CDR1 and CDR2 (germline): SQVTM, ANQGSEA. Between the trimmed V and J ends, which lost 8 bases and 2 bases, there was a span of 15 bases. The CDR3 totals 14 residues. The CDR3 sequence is CSFNVGPNTGELFF. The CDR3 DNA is TGCAGCTTTAACGTCGGGCCTAACACCGGGGAGCTGTTTTTT.

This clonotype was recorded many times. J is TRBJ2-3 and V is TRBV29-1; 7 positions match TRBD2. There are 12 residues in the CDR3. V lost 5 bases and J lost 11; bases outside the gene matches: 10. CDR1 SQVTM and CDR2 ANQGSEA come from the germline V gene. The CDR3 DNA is TGCAGCGTTTCACCGACTAGCCTTATGCAGTATTTT. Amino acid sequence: CSVSPTSLMQYF.